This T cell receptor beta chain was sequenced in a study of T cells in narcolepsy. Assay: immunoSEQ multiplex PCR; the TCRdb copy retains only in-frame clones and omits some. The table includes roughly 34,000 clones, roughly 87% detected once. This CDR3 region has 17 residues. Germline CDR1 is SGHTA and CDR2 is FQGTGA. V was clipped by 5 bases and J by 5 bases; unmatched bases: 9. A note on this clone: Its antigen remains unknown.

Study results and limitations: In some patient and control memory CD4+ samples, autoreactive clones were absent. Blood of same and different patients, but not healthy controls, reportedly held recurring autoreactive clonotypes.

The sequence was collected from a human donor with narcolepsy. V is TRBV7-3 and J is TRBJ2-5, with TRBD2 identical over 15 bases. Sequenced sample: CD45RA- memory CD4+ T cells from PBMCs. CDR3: CASSPGLAGGLRETQYF. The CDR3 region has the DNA TGTGCCAGCAGCCCCGGACTAGCGGGGGGGCTGAGGGAGACCCAGTACTTC.